This is a list of T cell receptor beta chains from one sample in a study of T cells in localized non-small cell lung cancer. The data were produced by immunoSEQ multiplex PCR, yet TCRdb's version contains in-frame clones alone and is incomplete. The sample lists 30,000 to 45,000 clones, just over 90% occurring once. Here the sequenced sample was peripheral blood, taken before any cancer treatment. The receptors shown here come from a female donor at least 60 years old with stage I lung adenocarcinoma. The CDR3 runs from the conserved cysteine through the conserved F or W. D genes are given only for firm matches. Clone size is shown for a subset of rows, as once, few, many or a class of expanded clone.

clone size	V gene	J gene	D gene	CDR3 protein	CDR3 DNA
-	TRBV11-2	TRBJ1-2	-	CASSFTFTAIYGYTF	TGTGCCAGCAGCTTCACATTTACGGCTATCTATGGCTACACCTTC
once	TRBV19	TRBJ2-5	-	CASNGGRETQYF	TGTGCCAGTAATGGCGGCCGGGAGACCCAGTACTTC
-	TRBV27	TRBJ1-4	-	CASSFSQGRGEKLFF	TGTGCCAGCAGTTTTTCCCAAGGCCGGGGGGAAAAACTGTTTTTT
-	TRBV4-1	TRBJ1-3	-	CASSQDAHSSGNTIYF	TGCGCCAGCAGCCAAGATGCCCACAGCTCTGGAAACACCATATATTTT
-	TRBV5-6	TRBJ2-2	TRBD1	CASSRDRNTGELFF	TGTGCCAGCAGCCGGGACAGGAACACCGGGGAGCTGTTTTTT
-	TRBV4-1	TRBJ2-3	TRBD2	CASSQDFGPGTSGYTDTQYF	TGCGCCAGCAGCCAAGATTTCGGGCCCGGGACTAGCGGTTACACAGATACGCAGTATTTT
-	TRBV2	TRBJ1-5	-	CASSLYSNQPQHF	TGTGCCAGCAGCTTATATAGCAATCAGCCCCAGCATTTT
-	TRBV29-1	TRBJ1-4	-	CSVGAQGTNEKLFF	TGCAGCGTTGGAGCACAGGGCACTAATGAAAAACTGTTTTTT
once	TRBV18	TRBJ1-6	TRBD1	CASSDRDDSPLHF	TGTGCCAGCTCAGACAGGGATGATTCACCCCTCCACTTT
-	TRBV2	TRBJ1-6	-	CATSPSDSYNSPLHF	TGTGCCACCAGCCCCTCGGACTCCTATAATTCACCCCTCCACTTT
-	TRBV28	TRBJ2-3	TRBD2	CASSSPWSGGEDTQYF	TGTGCCAGCAGTTCCCCGTGGAGCGGGGGGGAGGATACGCAGTATTTT
-	TRBV7-3	TRBJ2-1	-	CASSLPGYEQFF	TGTGCCAGCAGCTTACCAGGGTATGAGCAGTTCTTC
-	TRBV6-6	TRBJ2-3	TRBD1	CASSLGQGLTDTQYF	TGTGCCAGCAGTCTGGGACAGGGGCTCACAGATACGCAGTATTTT
-	TRBV9	TRBJ1-2	TRBD1	CASSAQTGGSYGYTF	TGTGCCAGCAGCGCCCAGACAGGGGGGTCCTATGGCTACACCTTC
-	TRBV5-8	TRBJ1-5	-	CASSRDGRFNQPQHF	TGTGCCAGCAGCCGGGACGGCCGGTTCAATCAGCCCCAGCATTTT
-	TRBV9	TRBJ2-1	TRBD2	CASSVGTSGVYNEQFF	TGTGCCAGCAGCGTAGGGACTAGCGGGGTCTACAATGAGCAGTTCTTC
-	TRBV6-6	TRBJ2-7	TRBD1	CASSPYTTGGHEQYF	TGTGCCAGCAGTCCTTACACTACAGGGGGACACGAGCAGTACTTC
-	TRBV29-1	TRBJ2-5	-	CSVGKGGQETQYF	TGCAGCGTTGGGAAGGGCGGACAAGAGACCCAGTACTTC
-	TRBV9	TRBJ2-5	-	CASSVVDGGLQTQYF	TGTGCCAGCAGCGTAGTGGACGGGGGGCTCCAGACCCAGTACTTC
-	TRBV7-6	TRBJ1-5	-	CASSPVWGRGQPQHF	TGTGCCAGCAGCCCAGTCTGGGGGAGAGGGCAGCCCCAGCATTTT
-	TRBV2	TRBJ1-3	-	CASPMGRGPLPGNTIYF	TGTGCCAGCCCGATGGGCAGGGGACCTCTCCCTGGAAACACCATATATTTT
-	TRBV27	TRBJ2-3	-	CASSPRLGLATQYF	TGTGCCAGCAGTCCACGTTTAGGTTTAGCTACGCAGTATTTT
-	TRBV5-8	TRBJ1-1	-	CASRPGGSGTEAFF	TGTGCCAGCAGACCAGGTGGAAGTGGCACTGAAGCTTTCTTT
-	TRBV6-1	TRBJ2-1	TRBD2	CASAPSGWDRHEQFF	TGTGCCAGCGCTCCTAGCGGTTGGGATCGCCATGAGCAGTTCTTC
-	TRBV5-1	TRBJ1-6	-	CASSLGPTPNSPLHF	TGCGCCAGCAGCTTGGGGCCGACACCTAATTCACCCCTCCACTTT
-	TRBV2	TRBJ2-1	-	CASRLVEQFF	TGTGCCAGCAGGCTGGTTGAGCAGTTCTTC
-	TRBV5-1	TRBJ2-7	-	CASSSLASTYEQYF	TGCGCCAGCAGCTCCTTGGCATCTACCTACGAGCAGTACTTC
-	TRBV2	TRBJ2-1	-	CASSVGAYTYNEQFF	TGTGCCAGCAGTGTTGGGGCCTATACCTACAATGAGCAGTTCTTC
-	TRBV6-6	TRBJ1-3	TRBD1	CATRSPGTGSGNTIYF	TGTGCCACCCGATCCCCCGGGACAGGCTCTGGAAACACCATATATTTT
-	TRBV19	TRBJ1-5	TRBD1	CASSPGQSWQPQHF	TGTGCCAGTAGCCCGGGACAGTCTTGGCAGCCCCAGCATTTT
-	TRBV7-9	TRBJ1-1	-	CASSTTPLWGNTEAFF	TGTGCCAGCAGCACAACCCCCTTATGGGGGAACACTGAAGCTTTCTTT
once	TRBV19	TRBJ1-1	-	CASSIRTENTEAFF	TGTGCCAGTAGTATTAGGACAGAGAACACTGAAGCTTTCTTT
once	TRBV29-1	TRBJ2-7	-	CSVGGSSYEQYF	TGCAGCGTTGGAGGAAGCTCCTACGAGCAGTACTTC
-	TRBV7-9	TRBJ1-1	-	CASSPGPATPFF	TGTGCCAGCAGCCCTGGACCCGCTACCCCTTTCTTT
-	TRBV19	TRBJ2-5	-	CASSPQGGQTQYF	TGTGCCAGTAGTCCGCAGGGGGGGCAGACCCAGTACTTC
-	TRBV6-1	TRBJ1-1	TRBD1	CASTPGTGNTEAFF	TGTGCCAGCACCCCCGGGACAGGGAACACTGAAGCTTTCTTT
-	TRBV9	TRBJ2-5	-	CASSVELAGGETQYF	TGTGCCAGCAGCGTAGAACTAGCTGGGGGGGAGACCCAGTACTTC
-	TRBV15	TRBJ1-1	-	CATSSTMRGMNTEAFF	TGTGCCACCAGCTCCACGATGCGGGGGATGAACACTGAAGCTTTCTTT
-	TRBV6-1	TRBJ2-5	-	CASSEWKTQYF	TGTGCCAGCAGTGAATGGAAGACCCAGTACTTC
-	TRBV7-2	TRBJ1-2	TRBD1	CASSPRDSGYGYTF	TGTGCCAGCAGCCCACGGGACAGCGGTTATGGCTACACCTTC
-	TRBV19	TRBJ2-5	-	CASSSMGAVKETQYF	TGTGCCAGTAGTTCCATGGGGGCAGTTAAAGAGACCCAGTACTTC
-	TRBV5-6	TRBJ1-4	TRBD1	CASSLQGGGFNEKLFF	TGTGCCAGCAGCCTCCAGGGAGGGGGCTTTAATGAAAAACTGTTTTTT
-	TRBV11-2	TRBJ1-6	-	CASSLTGQYNSPLHF	TGTGCCAGCAGCTTAACCGGACAGTATAATTCACCCCTCCACTTT
-	TRBV29-1	TRBJ1-1	TRBD1	CSAVDRADTEAFF	TGCAGCGCAGTGGACAGGGCTGACACTGAAGCTTTCTTT
-	TRBV6-1	TRBJ1-5	-	CASSFGDVEPQHF	TGTGCCAGCAGCTTCGGGGACGTGGAGCCCCAGCATTTT
-	TRBV25-1	TRBJ2-5	-	CASSSRGAKQWSWETQYF	TGTGCCAGCAGTTCGCGAGGGGCAAAGCAGTGGTCCTGGGAGACCCAGTACTTC
-	TRBV6-1	TRBJ1-2	-	CASRPGPNYGYTF	TGTGCCAGCAGGCCCGGGCCCAACTATGGCTACACCTTC
-	TRBV25-1	TRBJ1-3	TRBD1	CASSDRGQIGNTIYF	TGTGCCAGCAGTGACAGGGGGCAAATTGGAAACACCATATATTTT
-	TRBV15	TRBJ2-7	-	CATSPDKTYEQYF	TGTGCCACCAGCCCGGACAAAACCTACGAGCAGTACTTC
-	TRBV7-3	TRBJ1-1	-	CASSLNGAGTEAFF	TGTGCCAGCAGCTTAAATGGGGCCGGCACTGAAGCTTTCTTT
-	TRBV19	TRBJ2-7	-	CASSIGPASYEQYF	TGTGCCAGTAGTATAGGTCCGGCGTCCTACGAGCAGTACTTC
-	TRBV19	TRBJ1-2	-	CASNRQANYGYTF	TGTGCCAGTAATCGACAGGCAAACTATGGCTACACCTTC
-	TRBV27	TRBJ2-2	-	CASSLGGFGTGELFF	TGTGCCAGCAGTTTGGGTGGGTTCGGCACCGGGGAGCTGTTTTTT
-	TRBV4-1	TRBJ2-3	-	CASSQGTLTADTQYF	TGCGCCAGCAGCCAAGGCACCTTGACGGCAGATACGCAGTATTTT
-	TRBV7-3	TRBJ1-3	-	CASSSPPGTIYF	TGTGCCAGCAGCTCCCCCCCGGGCACCATATATTTT
-	TRBV5-8	TRBJ1-4	-	CASSLGMGATNEKLFF	TGTGCCAGCAGCTTGGGGATGGGGGCAACTAATGAAAAACTGTTTTTT
-	TRBV19	TRBJ2-2	TRBD2	CASSPSGAGELFF	TGTGCCAGTAGCCCTAGCGGGGCCGGGGAGCTGTTTTTT
-	TRBV5-6	TRBJ2-2	-	CASSFRQNTGELFF	TGTGCCAGCAGCTTTAGACAGAACACCGGGGAGCTGTTTTTT
-	TRBV9	TRBJ2-3	TRBD2	CASSVAAGGHTDTQYF	TGTGCCAGCAGCGTAGCGGCGGGGGGACACACAGATACGCAGTATTTT
-	TRBV23-1	TRBJ2-1	-	CASSLSPYRTQAFNNEQFF	TGCGCCAGCAGTCTCTCTCCCTATCGGACTCAAGCTTTCAACAATGAGCAGTTCTTC